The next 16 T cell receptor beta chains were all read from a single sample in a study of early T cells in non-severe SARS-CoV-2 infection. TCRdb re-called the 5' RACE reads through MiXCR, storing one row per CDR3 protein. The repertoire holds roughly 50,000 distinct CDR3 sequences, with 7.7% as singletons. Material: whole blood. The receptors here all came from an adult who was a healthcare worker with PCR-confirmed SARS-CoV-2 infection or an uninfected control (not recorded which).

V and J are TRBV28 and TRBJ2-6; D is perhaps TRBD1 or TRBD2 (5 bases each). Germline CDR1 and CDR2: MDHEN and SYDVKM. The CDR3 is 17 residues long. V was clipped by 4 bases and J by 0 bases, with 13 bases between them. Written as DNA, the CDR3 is TGTGCCAGCAGTTCAATTGGGACGGACTCTGGGGCCAACGTCCTGACTTTC. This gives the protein CASSSIGTDSGANVLTF.

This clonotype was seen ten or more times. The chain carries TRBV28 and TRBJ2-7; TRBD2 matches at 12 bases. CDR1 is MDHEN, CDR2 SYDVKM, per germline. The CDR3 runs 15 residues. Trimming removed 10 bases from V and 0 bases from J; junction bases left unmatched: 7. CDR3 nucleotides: TGTGCCACAGGACTAGCGGGGAGGAGCTCCTACGAGCAGTACTTC. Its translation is CATGLAGRSSYEQYF.

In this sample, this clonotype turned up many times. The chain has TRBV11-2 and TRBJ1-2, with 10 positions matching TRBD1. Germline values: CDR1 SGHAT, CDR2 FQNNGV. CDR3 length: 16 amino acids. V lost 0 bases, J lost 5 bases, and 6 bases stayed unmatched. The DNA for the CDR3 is TGTGCCAGCAGCTTAGAAGGAGGACAGGGGGAGTATGGCTACACCTTC. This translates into CASSLEGGQGEYGYTF.

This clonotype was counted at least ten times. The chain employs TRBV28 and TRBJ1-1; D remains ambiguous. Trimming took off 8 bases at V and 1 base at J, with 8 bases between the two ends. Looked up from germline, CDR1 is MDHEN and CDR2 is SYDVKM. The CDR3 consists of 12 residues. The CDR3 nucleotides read TGTGCCAGCCGAGCCCAGAACACTGAAGCTTTCTTT. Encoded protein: CASRAQNTEAFF.

CDR3 amino acids: CAWSPGQGNNEQFF. Written as DNA, the CDR3 is TGTGCCTGGAGTCCGGGACAGGGGAACAATGAGCAGTTCTTC. The chain combines TRBV30 with TRBJ2-1; 10 bases are shared with TRBD1. The germline V gene has CDR1 GTSNPN and CDR2 SVGIG (reference sequence). The length of the CDR3 is 14 residues. V shed 2 bases and J 5 bases; nucleotides not matched to a gene: 3.

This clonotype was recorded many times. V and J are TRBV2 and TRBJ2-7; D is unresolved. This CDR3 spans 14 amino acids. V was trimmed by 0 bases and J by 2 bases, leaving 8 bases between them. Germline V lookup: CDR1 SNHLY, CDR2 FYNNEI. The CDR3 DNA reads TGTGCCAGCAGTGAAGCGCGGAATACCTACGAGCAGTACTTC. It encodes CASSEARNTYEQYF.

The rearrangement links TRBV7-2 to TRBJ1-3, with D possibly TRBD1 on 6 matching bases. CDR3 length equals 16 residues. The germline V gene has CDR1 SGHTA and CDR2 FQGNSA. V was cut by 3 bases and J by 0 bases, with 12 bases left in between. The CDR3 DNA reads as TGTGCCAGCAGCTTGCAGGGGACGGGCTCTGGAAACACCATATATTTT. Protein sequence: CASSLQGTGSGNTIYF.

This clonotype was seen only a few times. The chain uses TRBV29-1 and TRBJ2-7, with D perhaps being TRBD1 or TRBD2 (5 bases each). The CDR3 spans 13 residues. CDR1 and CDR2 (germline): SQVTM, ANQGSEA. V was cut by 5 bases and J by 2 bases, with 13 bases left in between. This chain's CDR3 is CSVLAGATYEQYF. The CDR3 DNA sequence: TGCAGCGTTTTAGCCGGGGCCACCTACGAGCAGTACTTC.

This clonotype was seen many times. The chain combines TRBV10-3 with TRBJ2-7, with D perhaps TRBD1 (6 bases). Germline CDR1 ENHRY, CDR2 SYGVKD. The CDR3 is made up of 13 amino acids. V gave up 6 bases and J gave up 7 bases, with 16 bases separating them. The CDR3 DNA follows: TGTGCCATCAGCAGGACAGAGCCTAGGGAGCAGTACTTC. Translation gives CAISRTEPREQYF.

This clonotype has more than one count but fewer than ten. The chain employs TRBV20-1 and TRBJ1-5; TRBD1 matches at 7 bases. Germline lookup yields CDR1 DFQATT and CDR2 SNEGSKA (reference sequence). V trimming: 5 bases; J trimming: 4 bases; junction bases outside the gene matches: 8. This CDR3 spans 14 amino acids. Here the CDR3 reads CSAYRQGRNQPQHF. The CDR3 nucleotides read TGCAGTGCTTACAGACAGGGAAGGAATCAGCCCCAGCATTTT.

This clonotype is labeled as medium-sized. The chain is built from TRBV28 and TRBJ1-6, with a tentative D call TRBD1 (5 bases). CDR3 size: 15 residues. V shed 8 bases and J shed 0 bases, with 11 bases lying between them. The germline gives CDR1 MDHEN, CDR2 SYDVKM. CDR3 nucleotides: TGTGCCAGCCACGGGGCAAGCTCCTATAATTCACCCCTCCACTTT. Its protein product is CASHGASSYNSPLHF.

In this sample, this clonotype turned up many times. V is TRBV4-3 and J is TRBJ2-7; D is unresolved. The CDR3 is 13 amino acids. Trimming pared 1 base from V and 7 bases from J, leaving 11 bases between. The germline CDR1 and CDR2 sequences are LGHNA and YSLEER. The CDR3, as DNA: TGCGCCAGCAGCCAAGGTCCGTCTATGGAGCAGTACTTC. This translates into CASSQGPSMEQYF.

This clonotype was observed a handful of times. CDR3 residues: CASSILNNEQFF. CDR3 DNA sequence: TGTGCCAGTAGTATACTTAACAATGAGCAGTTCTTC. V usage is TRBV19 and J usage is TRBJ2-1, with D uncertain. The CDR3 totals 12 residues. With 2 bases removed from V and 5 bases from J, the gap between germline ends came to 4 bases. Per germline, CDR1 LNHDA and CDR2 SQIVND (reference sequence).

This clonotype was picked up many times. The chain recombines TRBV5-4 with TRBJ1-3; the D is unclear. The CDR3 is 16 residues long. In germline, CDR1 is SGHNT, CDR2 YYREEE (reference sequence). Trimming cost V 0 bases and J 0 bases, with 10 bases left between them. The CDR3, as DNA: TGTGCCAGCAGCTTGGGGCAGCCAAACTCTGGAAACACCATATATTTT. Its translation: CASSLGQPNSGNTIYF.

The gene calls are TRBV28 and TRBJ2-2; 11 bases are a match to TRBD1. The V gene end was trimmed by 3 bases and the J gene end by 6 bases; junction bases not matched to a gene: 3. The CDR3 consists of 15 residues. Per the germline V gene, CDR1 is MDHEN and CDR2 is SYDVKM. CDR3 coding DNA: TGTGCCAGCAGTTTTCGGGACAGGGGGTCCGGGGAGCTGTTTTTT. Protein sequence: CASSFRDRGSGELFF.

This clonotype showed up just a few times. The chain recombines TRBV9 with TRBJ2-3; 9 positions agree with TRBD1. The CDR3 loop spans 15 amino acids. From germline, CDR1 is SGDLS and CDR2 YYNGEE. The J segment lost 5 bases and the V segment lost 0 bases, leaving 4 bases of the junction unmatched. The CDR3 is CASSVGQGVGDTQYF. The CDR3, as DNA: TGTGCCAGCAGCGTAGGACAGGGGGTAGGAGATACGCAGTATTTT.